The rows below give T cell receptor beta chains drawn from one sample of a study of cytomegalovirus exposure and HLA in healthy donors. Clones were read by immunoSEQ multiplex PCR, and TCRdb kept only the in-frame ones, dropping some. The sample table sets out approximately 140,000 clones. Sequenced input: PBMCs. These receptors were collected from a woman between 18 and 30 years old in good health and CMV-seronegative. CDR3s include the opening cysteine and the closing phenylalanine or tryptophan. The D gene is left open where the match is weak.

CDR3 DNA: TGTGCCAGCAGTTGGCTAGCGGGAGGGCCGGGAGAGACCCAGTACTTC
CDR3 protein: CASSWLAGGPGETQYF
D gene: TRBD2
V gene: TRBV27
J gene: TRBJ2-5

CDR3 DNA: TGTGCCAGCAGCTTGGGGGGACTAGCGGCTTACAATGAGCAGTTCTTC
CDR3 protein: CASSLGGLAAYNEQFF
D gene: TRBD2
V gene: TRBV5-4
J gene: TRBJ2-1

CDR3 DNA: TGTGCCAGCAGCTCTGGAATGACTAGCGGGAGGGCCGTTACCGGGGAGCTGTTTTTT
CDR3 protein: CASSSGMTSGRAVTGELFF
D gene: TRBD2
V gene: TRBV13
J gene: TRBJ2-2

CDR3 DNA: TGTGCCTGGAAAGGCCCGGGGAGGGGGGGGTACAATGAGCAGTTCTTC
CDR3 protein: CAWKGPGRGGYNEQFF
D gene: -
V gene: TRBV30
J gene: TRBJ2-1

CDR3 DNA: TGTGCCAGCTCAAATGACCAGGGCACTGAAGCTTTCTTT
CDR3 protein: CASSNDQGTEAFF
D gene: -
V gene: TRBV18
J gene: TRBJ1-1

CDR3 DNA: TGTGCCAGTAGCGGACAGGGTGGAACCGGGGAGCTGTTTTTT
CDR3 protein: CASSGQGGTGELFF
D gene: TRBD1
V gene: TRBV19
J gene: TRBJ2-2

CDR3 DNA: TGTGCCAGTAGTATACCCACCGGGACAGGGAGTAATGGCTACACCTTC
CDR3 protein: CASSIPTGTGSNGYTF
D gene: TRBD1
V gene: TRBV19
J gene: TRBJ1-2

CDR3 DNA: TGCGCCAGCAGCTCGACAGGGGGCCCACCTTTAGCTTTCTTT
CDR3 protein: CASSSTGGPPLAFF
D gene: TRBD1
V gene: TRBV5-1
J gene: TRBJ1-1

CDR3 DNA: TGTGCCAGCAGTTACTCGAACACCAACTATGGCTACACCTTC
CDR3 protein: CASSYSNTNYGYTF
D gene: -
V gene: TRBV6-5
J gene: TRBJ1-2

CDR3 DNA: TGTGCCAGCAGCTTAAGCGGGGAGAGCACAGATACGCAGTATTTT
CDR3 protein: CASSLSGESTDTQYF
D gene: TRBD2
V gene: TRBV7-2
J gene: TRBJ2-3

CDR3 DNA: TGTGCCAGCAGCTCAGGGGGGGGCTACACCTTC
CDR3 protein: CASSSGGGYTF
D gene: TRBD1
V gene: TRBV7-3
J gene: TRBJ1-2

CDR3 DNA: TGTGCCACCAGCAGGGCCAAAACCGGGGGACCCCAAGAGACCCAGTACTTC
CDR3 protein: CATSRAKTGGPQETQYF
D gene: -
V gene: TRBV15
J gene: TRBJ2-5

CDR3 DNA: TGTGCCAGCAGTGGGTTTAGGGAGGGCCCCTACGAGCAGTACTTC
CDR3 protein: CASSGFREGPYEQYF
D gene: TRBD2
V gene: TRBV6-5
J gene: TRBJ2-7

CDR3 DNA: TGTGCCTGGAGTGTATTGTTCCGGGATTCCTACAATGAGCAGTTCTTC
CDR3 protein: CAWSVLFRDSYNEQFF
D gene: -
V gene: TRBV30
J gene: TRBJ2-1

CDR3 DNA: TGTGCCAGCAGCTTGGTTCTAGCGGGAGGGGTTTACAATGAGCAGTTCTTC
CDR3 protein: CASSLVLAGGVYNEQFF
D gene: TRBD2
V gene: TRBV5-6
J gene: TRBJ2-1

CDR3 DNA: TGTGCCAGCAGCGTCCGGGACAGGGATTCCAATGAGCAGTTCTTC
CDR3 protein: CASSVRDRDSNEQFF
D gene: TRBD1
V gene: TRBV5-6
J gene: TRBJ2-1

CDR3 DNA: TGTGCCAGCAGCTGGGACAGGGGGCGATACGAGCAGTACTTC
CDR3 protein: CASSWDRGRYEQYF
D gene: TRBD1
V gene: TRBV5-4
J gene: TRBJ2-7

CDR3 DNA: TGTGCCAGCTCATCAGACAGGGCGTCCTCTGGAAACACCATATATTTT
CDR3 protein: CASSSDRASSGNTIYF
D gene: TRBD1
V gene: TRBV18
J gene: TRBJ1-3

CDR3 DNA: TGTGCCAGCAGCGTAACTAGCGGGAGCTGGGATGAGCAGTTCTTC
CDR3 protein: CASSVTSGSWDEQFF
D gene: TRBD2
V gene: TRBV5-8
J gene: TRBJ2-1

CDR3 DNA: TGTGCCAGTAGTATACAGGGAGGACAGGACACCGGGGAGCTGTTTTTT
CDR3 protein: CASSIQGGQDTGELFF
D gene: -
V gene: TRBV19
J gene: TRBJ2-2

CDR3 DNA: TGTGCCAGCAGCGCGGACATCATGAACACTGAAGCTTTCTTT
CDR3 protein: CASSADIMNTEAFF
D gene: -
V gene: TRBV11-1
J gene: TRBJ1-1

CDR3 DNA: TGTGCCAGCAGCTTACACCAGGGGACCGGGGAGCTGTTTTTT
CDR3 protein: CASSLHQGTGELFF
D gene: -
V gene: TRBV7-3
J gene: TRBJ2-2

CDR3 DNA: TGTGCCAGCAGCTTGGGAGGACAGGGTCACACCGGGGAGCTGTTTTTT
CDR3 protein: CASSLGGQGHTGELFF
D gene: TRBD1
V gene: TRBV5-6
J gene: TRBJ2-2

CDR3 DNA: TGTGCCAGCAGCCCCCCCTCGAACACCGGGGAGCTGTTTTTT
CDR3 protein: CASSPPSNTGELFF
D gene: -
V gene: TRBV9
J gene: TRBJ2-2

CDR3 DNA: TGTGCCAGCAGCTTAGGGGTAGGGGGGGACTATGGCTACACCTTC
CDR3 protein: CASSLGVGGDYGYTF
D gene: -
V gene: TRBV7-9
J gene: TRBJ1-2

CDR3 DNA: TGTGCCAGCAGCTTACAGGCTGGGGCCAACGTCCTGACTTTC
CDR3 protein: CASSLQAGANVLTF
D gene: -
V gene: TRBV11-1
J gene: TRBJ2-6

CDR3 DNA: TGTGCCAGTAGTATGCAGGGGAAAGAGACCCAGTACTTC
CDR3 protein: CASSMQGKETQYF
D gene: -
V gene: TRBV19
J gene: TRBJ2-5

CDR3 DNA: TGTGCTAGTGGCCTTAGCGGGAGGGCCCGCTACGAGCAGTACTTC
CDR3 protein: CASGLSGRARYEQYF
D gene: TRBD2
V gene: TRBV12-5
J gene: TRBJ2-7